This T cell receptor beta chain comes out of a study of blood T cell repertoires in COVID-19. Study-wide context: Whether acute or convalescent, the COVID-19 samples came from the United States, Italy and Spain.

Assay used: immunoSEQ multiplex PCR; TCRdb lists only in-frame clones, some missing. The sample contains roughly 120,000 clones, 88% of which appear only once. CDR1 is LGHNA and CDR2 is YNFKEQ in the germline V gene. V was shortened by 1 base and J by 0 bases, with 19 bases between the two germline ends. The CDR3 sequence is 19 residues long. The sequence was obtained from a woman in her fifties or sixties with acute or convalescent COVID-19. The sequencing input was peripheral blood. The chain links TRBV4-2 to TRBJ2-1; possible D gene TRBD1, 6 bases. CDR3 sequence (DNA): TGTGCCAGCAGCCAAGTCCCCACACACACAGGGAGCTCCTACAATGAGCAGTTCTTC. Protein product: CASSQVPTHTGSSYNEQFF.